The present TCR beta chain was sequenced within a study of technical replicates of blood from several donors. Generated by immunoSEQ multiplex PCR, the TCRdb table keeps only in-frame clones and is missing some. The repertoire holds around 85,000 clones, about 94% seen once, with approximately 0.24% in the top ten. Between the trimmed V and J ends, which lost 1 base and 0 bases, there was a span of 12 bases. In germline, CDR1 is GTSNPN, CDR2 SVGIG (reference sequence). This CDR3 contains 15 residues. The chain is built from TRBV30 and TRBJ1-2; D call uncertain. The receptor comes from a human donor in good health. Sequenced input: T cells isolated from PBMCs. CDR3 sequence reads: CAWSGGGTANYGYTF. The DNA of the CDR3 is TGTGCCTGGAGTGGAGGAGGCACAGCTAACTATGGCTACACCTTC.